The clone carrying this TCR beta chain was seen only once. Its matching antigen is unknown. The data originate from a study of shared clonotypes between healthy human individuals. Whole-study findings and limits: Sorted-subset sequencing was shown by rarefaction to be incomplete despite large depth.

Germline CDR1 reads MNHNY; CDR2 reads SVGAGI (reference sequence). This CDR3 is built from 15 residues. V dropped 5 bases and J dropped 1 base, with 15 bases sitting between them. Profiled with immunoSEQ multiplex PCR; TCRdb holds only in-frame clones, not every one. The repertoire holds around 2.5 million clones, 80% to 95% seen once, with around 0.4% in the top ten. The sequenced sample was naive CD4+ T cells from PBMCs. Noted subset: CD45RA+ positively selected. This clonotype was obtained from a man between 18 and 29 years old in good health. Some clones in this sample may be carry-over from other donors' samples. The chain links TRBV6-6 to TRBJ2-7; D may correspond to TRBD1 or TRBD2 (6 bases each). In DNA form, the CDR3 reads TGTGCCAGCAGTCCGACGGGGGCTCCTTCCTACGAGCAGTACTTC. It yields the protein CASSPTGAPSYEQYF.